This T cell receptor beta chain was recorded in a study of cytomegalovirus exposure and HLA in healthy donors. Remarks on this clone: The antigen is unknown.

V lost 4 bases and J 3 bases, leaving 12 bases between the germline ends. This CDR3 is built from 14 residues. CDR1 and CDR2 from the germline V gene are SGHAT and FQNNGV. The PCR contained 60 Vbeta and 13 Jbeta primers. The repertoire was sequenced with immunoSEQ multiplex PCR; TCRdb's copy has only in-frame clones and lacks some. In the table there are 150,000 or so clones, 81% of which are singletons. General study findings and limits: In a later analysis, TCR beta V- and J-gene trimming showed a link to a missense DCLRE1C variant.

This sequence was found in a man aged 50-60 years in good health and CMV-seropositive. Sample: PBMCs. J is TRBJ1-2 and V is TRBV11-2; the D gene is possibly TRBD1 (6 bases). CDR3 coding DNA: TGTGCCAGCAGCTGGACAGCCGGGGACTATGGCTACACCTTC. Protein product: CASSWTAGDYGYTF. Based on the CDR3 plus reference TRBV11-2 and TRBJ1-2, the full variable domain is EAGVAQSPRYKIIEKRQSVAFWCNPISGHATLYWYQQILGQGPKLLIQFQNNGVVDDSQLPKDRFSAERLKGVDSTLKIQPAKLEDSAVYLCASSWTAGDYGYTFGSGTRLTVV.